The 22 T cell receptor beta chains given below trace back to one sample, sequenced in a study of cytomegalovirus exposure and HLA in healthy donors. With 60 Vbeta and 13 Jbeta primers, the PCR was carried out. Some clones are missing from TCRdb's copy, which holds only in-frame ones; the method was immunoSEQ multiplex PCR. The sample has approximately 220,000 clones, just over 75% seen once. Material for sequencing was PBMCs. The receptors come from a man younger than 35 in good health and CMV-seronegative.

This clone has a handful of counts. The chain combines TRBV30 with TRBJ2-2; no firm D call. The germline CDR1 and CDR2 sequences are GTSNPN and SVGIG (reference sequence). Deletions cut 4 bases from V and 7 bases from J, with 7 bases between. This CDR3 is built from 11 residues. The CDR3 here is CAWKGDGELFF. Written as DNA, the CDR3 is TGTGCCTGGAAAGGAGACGGGGAGCTGTTTTTT.

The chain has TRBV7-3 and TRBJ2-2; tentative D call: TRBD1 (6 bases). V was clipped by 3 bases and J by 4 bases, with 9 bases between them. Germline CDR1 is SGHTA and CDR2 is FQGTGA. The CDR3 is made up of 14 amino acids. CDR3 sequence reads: CASSLGTSTGELFF. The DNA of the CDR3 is TGTGCCAGCAGCTTGGGGACATCCACCGGGGAGCTGTTTTTT. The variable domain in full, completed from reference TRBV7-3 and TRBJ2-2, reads GAGVSQTPSNKVTEKGKYVELRCDPISGHTALYWYRQSLGQGPEFLIYFQGTGAADDSGLPNDRFFAVRPEGSVSTLKIQRTERGDSAVYLCASSLGTSTGELFFGEGSRLTVL.

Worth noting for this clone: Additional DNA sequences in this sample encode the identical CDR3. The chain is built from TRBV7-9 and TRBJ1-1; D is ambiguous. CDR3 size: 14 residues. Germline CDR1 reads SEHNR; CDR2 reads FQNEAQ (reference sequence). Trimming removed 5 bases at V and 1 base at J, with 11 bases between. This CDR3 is CASSPKRENTEAFF. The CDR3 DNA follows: TGTGCCAGCAGCCCGAAGCGGGAGAACACTGAAGCTTTCTTT.

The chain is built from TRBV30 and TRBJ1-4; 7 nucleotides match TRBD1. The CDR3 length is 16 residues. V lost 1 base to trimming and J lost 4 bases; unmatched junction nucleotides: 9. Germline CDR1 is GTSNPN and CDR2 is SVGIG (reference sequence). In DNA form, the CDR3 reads TGTGCCTGGAGTGCCCAGACAGGGACTCGTAATGAAAAACTGTTTTTT. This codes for CAWSAQTGTRNEKLFF.

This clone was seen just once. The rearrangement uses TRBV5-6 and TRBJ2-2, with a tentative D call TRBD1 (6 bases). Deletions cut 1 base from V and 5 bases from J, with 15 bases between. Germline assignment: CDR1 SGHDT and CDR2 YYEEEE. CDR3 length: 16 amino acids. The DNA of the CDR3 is TGTGCCAGCAGCTTGTTACAGGGCCAGGGAACCGGGGAGCTGTTTTTT. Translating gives CASSLLQGQGTGELFF.

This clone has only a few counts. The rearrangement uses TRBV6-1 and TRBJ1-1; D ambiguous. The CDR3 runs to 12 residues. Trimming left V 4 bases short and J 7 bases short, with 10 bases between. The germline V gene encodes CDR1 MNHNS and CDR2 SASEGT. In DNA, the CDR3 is TGTGCCAGCAGTGGTCGGGGAGATGAAGCTTTCTTT. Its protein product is CASSGRGDEAFF.

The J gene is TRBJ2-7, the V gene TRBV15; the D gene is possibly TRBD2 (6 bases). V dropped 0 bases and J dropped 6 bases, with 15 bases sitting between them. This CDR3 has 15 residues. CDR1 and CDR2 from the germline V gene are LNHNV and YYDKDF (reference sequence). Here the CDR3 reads CATSRDSGVGSEQYF. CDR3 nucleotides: TGTGCCACCAGCAGAGATTCGGGGGTAGGATCCGAGCAGTACTTC.

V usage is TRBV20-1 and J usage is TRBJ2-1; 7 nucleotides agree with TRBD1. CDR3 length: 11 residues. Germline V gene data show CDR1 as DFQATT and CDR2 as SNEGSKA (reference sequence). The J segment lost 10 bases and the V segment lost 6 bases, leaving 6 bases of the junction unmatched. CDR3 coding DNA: TGCAGTGCAAGACAGGGTTACGAGCAGTTCTTC. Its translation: CSARQGYEQFF.

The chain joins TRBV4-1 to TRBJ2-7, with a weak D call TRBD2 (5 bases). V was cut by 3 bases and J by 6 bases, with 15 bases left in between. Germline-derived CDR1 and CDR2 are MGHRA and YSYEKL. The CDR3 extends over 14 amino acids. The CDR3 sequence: CASSQAPFGGEQYF. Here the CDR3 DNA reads TGCGCCAGCAGCCAGGCCCCCTTTGGAGGCGAGCAGTACTTC.

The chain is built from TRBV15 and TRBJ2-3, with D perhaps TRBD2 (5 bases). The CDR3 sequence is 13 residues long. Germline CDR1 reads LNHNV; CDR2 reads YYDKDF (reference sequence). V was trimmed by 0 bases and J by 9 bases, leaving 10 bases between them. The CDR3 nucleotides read TGTGCCACCAGCAGAGATGGAGGCGGGACGCAGTATTTT. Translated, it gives CATSRDGGGTQYF.

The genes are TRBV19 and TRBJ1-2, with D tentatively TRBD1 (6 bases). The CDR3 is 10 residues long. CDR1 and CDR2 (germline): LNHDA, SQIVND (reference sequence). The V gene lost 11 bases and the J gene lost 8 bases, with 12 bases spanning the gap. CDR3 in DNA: TGTGCCTGTAACAGGGTGGGCTACACCTTC. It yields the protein CACNRVGYTF.

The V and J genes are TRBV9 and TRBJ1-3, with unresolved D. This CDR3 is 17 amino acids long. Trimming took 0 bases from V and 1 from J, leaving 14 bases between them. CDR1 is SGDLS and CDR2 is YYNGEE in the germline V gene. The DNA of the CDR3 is TGTGCCAGCAGCGTAGCGGCAGCGTCGAGTTCTGGAAACACCATATATTTT. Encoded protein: CASSVAAASSSGNTIYF.

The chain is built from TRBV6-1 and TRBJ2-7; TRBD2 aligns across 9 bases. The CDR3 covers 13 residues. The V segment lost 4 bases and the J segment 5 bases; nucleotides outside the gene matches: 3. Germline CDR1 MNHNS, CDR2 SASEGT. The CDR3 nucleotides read TGTGCCAGCAGTGGCCGACTAGCGGACGAGCAGTACTTC. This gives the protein CASSGRLADEQYF.

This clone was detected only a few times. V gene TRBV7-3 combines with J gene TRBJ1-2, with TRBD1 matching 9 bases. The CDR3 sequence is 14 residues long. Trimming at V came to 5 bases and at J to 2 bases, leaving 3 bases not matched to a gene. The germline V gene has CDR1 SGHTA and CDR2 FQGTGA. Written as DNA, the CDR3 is TGTGCCAGCAGCGGTACAGGGGGCAACTATGGCTACACCTTC. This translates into CASSGTGGNYGYTF.

CDR3 sequence reads: CASSNWTGGFSGNTIYF. The CDR3 DNA reads TGTGCCAGCAGCAACTGGACAGGGGGCTTCTCTGGAAACACCATATATTTT. The V gene is TRBV7-9, the J gene TRBJ1-3, with 11 bases matching TRBD1. With 5 bases clipped from V and 0 bases from J, the junction kept 6 bases outside the gene matches. Germline-derived CDR1 and CDR2 are SEHNR and FQNEAQ (reference sequence). This CDR3 region has 17 residues. The whole variable domain, filled in from reference TRBV7-9 and TRBJ1-3, reads DTGVSQNPRHKITKRGQNVTFRCDPISEHNRLYWYRQTLGQGPEFLTYFQNEAQLEKSRLLSDRFSAERPKGSFSTLEIQRTEQGDSAMYLCASSNWTGGFSGNTIYFGEGSWLTVV.

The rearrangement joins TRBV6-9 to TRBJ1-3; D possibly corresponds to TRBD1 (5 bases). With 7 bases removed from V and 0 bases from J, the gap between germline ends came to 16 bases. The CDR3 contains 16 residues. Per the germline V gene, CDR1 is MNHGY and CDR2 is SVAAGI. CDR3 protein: CASTQPGHSSGNTIYF. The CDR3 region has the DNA TGTGCCAGCACCCAACCCGGACATAGCTCTGGAAACACCATATATTTT.

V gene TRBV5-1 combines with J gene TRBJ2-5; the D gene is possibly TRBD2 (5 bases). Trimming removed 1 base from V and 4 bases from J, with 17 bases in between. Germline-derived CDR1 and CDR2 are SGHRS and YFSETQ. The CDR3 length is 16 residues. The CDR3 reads CASSLSSARSGETQYF. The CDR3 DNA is TGCGCCAGCAGCTTGTCGTCAGCCCGGAGCGGAGAGACCCAGTACTTC.

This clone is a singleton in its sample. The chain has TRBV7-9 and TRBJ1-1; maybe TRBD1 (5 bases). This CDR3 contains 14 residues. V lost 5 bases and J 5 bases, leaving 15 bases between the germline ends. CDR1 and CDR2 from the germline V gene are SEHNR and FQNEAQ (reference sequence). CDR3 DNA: TGTGCCAGCAGCCCCACTGGTGGGGGGACTGAAGCTTTCTTT. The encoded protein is CASSPTGGGTEAFF.

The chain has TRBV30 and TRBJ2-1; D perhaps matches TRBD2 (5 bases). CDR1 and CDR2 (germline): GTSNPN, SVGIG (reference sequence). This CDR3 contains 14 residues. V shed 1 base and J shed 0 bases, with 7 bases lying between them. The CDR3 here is CAWSEGSSYNEQFF. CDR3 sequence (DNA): TGTGCCTGGAGTGAAGGGAGCTCCTACAATGAGCAGTTCTTC.

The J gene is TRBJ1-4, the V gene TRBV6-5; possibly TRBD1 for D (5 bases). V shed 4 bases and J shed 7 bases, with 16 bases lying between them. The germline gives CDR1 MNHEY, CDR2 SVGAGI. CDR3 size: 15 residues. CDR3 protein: CASSSRWDGGEKLFF. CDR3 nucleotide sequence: TGTGCCAGCAGTTCCCGGTGGGACGGGGGTGAAAAACTGTTTTTT.

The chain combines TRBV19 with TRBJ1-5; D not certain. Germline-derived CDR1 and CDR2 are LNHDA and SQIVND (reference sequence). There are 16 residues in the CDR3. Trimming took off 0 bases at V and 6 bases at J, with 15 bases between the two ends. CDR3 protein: CASSIEGSGKGQPQHF. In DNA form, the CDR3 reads TGTGCCAGTAGTATAGAAGGGTCCGGGAAAGGTCAGCCCCAGCATTTT.

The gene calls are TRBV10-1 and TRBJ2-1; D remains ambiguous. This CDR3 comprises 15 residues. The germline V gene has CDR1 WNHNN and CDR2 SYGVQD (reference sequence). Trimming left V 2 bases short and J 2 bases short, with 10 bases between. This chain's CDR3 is CASSEAPTPYNEQFF. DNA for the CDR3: TGCGCCAGCAGTGAGGCTCCGACACCCTACAATGAGCAGTTCTTC.